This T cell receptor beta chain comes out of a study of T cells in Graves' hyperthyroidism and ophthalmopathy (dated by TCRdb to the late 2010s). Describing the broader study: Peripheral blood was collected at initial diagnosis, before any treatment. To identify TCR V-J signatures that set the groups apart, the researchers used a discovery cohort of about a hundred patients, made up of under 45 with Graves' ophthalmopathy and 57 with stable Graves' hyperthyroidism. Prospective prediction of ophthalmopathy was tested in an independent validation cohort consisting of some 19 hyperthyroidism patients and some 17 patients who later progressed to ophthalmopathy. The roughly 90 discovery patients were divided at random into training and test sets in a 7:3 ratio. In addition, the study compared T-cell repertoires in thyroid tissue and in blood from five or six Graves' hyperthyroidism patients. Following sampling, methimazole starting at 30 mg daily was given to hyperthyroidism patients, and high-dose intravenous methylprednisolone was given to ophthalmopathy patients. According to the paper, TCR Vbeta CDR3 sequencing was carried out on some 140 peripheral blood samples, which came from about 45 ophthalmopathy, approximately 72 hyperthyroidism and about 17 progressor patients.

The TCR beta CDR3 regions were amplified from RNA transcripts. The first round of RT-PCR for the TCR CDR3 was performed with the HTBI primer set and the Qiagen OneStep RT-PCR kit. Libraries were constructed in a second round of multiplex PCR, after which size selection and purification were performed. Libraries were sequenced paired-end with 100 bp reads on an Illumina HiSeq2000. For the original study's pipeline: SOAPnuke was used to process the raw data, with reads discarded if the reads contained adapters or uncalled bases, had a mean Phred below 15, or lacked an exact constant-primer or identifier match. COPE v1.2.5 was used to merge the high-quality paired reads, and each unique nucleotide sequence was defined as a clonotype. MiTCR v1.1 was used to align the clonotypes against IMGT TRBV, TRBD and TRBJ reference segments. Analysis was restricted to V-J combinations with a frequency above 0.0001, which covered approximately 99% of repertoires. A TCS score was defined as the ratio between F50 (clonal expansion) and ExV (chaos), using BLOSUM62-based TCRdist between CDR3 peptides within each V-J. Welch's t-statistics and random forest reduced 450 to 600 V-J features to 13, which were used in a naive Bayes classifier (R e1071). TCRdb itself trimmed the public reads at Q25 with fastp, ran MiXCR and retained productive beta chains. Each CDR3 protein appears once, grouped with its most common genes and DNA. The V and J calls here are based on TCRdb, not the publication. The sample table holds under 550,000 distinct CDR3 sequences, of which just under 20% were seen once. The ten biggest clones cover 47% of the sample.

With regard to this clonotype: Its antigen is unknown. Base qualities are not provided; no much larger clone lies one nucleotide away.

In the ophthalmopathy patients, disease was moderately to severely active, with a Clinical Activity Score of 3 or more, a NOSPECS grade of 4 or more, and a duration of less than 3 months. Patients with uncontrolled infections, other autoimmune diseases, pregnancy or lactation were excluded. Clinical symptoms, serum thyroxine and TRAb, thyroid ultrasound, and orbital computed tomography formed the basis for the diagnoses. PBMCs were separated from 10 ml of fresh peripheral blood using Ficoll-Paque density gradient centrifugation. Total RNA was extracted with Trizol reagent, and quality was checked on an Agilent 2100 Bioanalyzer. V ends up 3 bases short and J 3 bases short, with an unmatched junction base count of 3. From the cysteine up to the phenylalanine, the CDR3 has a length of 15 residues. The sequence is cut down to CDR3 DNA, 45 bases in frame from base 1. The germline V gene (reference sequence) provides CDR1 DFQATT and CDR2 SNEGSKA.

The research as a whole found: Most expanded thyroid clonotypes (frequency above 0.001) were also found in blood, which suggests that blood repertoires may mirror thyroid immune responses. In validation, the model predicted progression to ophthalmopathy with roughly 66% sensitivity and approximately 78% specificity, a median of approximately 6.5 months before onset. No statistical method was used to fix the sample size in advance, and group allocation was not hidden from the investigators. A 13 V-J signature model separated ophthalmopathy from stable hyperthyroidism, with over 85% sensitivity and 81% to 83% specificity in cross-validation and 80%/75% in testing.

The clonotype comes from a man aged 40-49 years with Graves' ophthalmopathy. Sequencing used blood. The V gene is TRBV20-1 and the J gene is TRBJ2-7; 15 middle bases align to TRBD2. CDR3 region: CSASGTSGGNYEQYF. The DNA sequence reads TGCAGTGCTAGTGGGACTAGCGGGGGGAACTACGAGCAGTACTTC.